These 14 T cell receptor beta chains were all obtained from the same sample, sequenced in a study of OX40 agonist ivuxolimab in advanced cancers. Repertoires were generated with immunoSEQ multiplex PCR, while TCRdb's copy carries only in-frame clones and drops some. The table includes tens of thousands of clones, 91% detected once. Source: CD4+ or CD8+ T cells sorted from blood, taken in a trial of the OX40 agonist ivuxolimab. The receptors were sampled from an adult with an advanced solid tumor such as melanoma, head and neck, liver or kidney cancer.

V usage is TRBV28 and J usage is TRBJ1-1; D unresolved. Germline assignment: CDR1 MDHEN and CDR2 SYDVKM. V was shortened by 7 bases and J by 4 bases, with 19 bases between the two germline ends. CDR3 length: 15 residues. CDR3 region: CASTFTLGYGTEAFF. The CDR3 DNA reads as TGTGCCAGCACTTTTACCCTTGGTTATGGCACTGAAGCTTTCTTT.

This chain joins TRBV5-1 and TRBJ2-3; 7 bases are shared with TRBD2. V was clipped by 4 bases and J by 0 bases; unmatched bases: 2. Germline CDR1 is SGHRS and CDR2 is YFSETQ. The CDR3 has 14 residues. CDR3: CASSISGSTDTQYF. CDR3 DNA sequence: TGCGCCAGCAGCATTAGCGGGAGCACAGATACGCAGTATTTT.

CDR3 DNA: TGTGCCAGCTCCCCCACTCTGAACAATGAGCAGTTCTTC. It specifies CASSPTLNNEQFF. V usage is TRBV18 and J usage is TRBJ2-1; D unresolved. The CDR3 consists of 13 residues. Germline assignment: CDR1 KGHSH and CDR2 LQKENI. V lost 6 bases and J lost 5, with 11 bases in between. Variable domain in full (rest from reference TRBV18 and TRBJ2-1): NAGVMQNPRHLVRRRGQEARLRCSPMKGHSHVYWYRQLPEEGLKFMVYLQKENIIDESGMPKERFSAEFPKEGPSILRIQQVVRGDSAAYFCASSPTLNNEQFFGPGTRLTVL.

The chain has TRBV7-8 and TRBJ1-1; D gene ambiguous. Per the germline V gene, CDR1 is SGHVS and CDR2 is FQNEAQ. This CDR3 comprises 14 residues. V was cut by 1 base and J by 4 bases, with 10 bases left in between. The CDR3 loop is CASSLEAVTTEAFF. The CDR3, as DNA: TGTGCCAGCAGCTTAGAAGCGGTCACCACTGAAGCTTTCTTT.

The gene calls are TRBV20-1 and TRBJ2-7; D is unclear. Trimming pared 5 bases from V and 5 bases from J, leaving 10 bases between. The CDR3 totals 11 residues. CDR1 is DFQATT, CDR2 SNEGSKA, per germline (reference sequence). The DNA of the CDR3 is TGCAGTGCTCCCTTTGGGGACGAGCAGTACTTC. This codes for CSAPFGDEQYF.

J is TRBJ2-7 and V is TRBV7-9; D unresolved. Germline CDR1 is SEHNR and CDR2 is FQNEAQ (reference sequence). V was clipped by 1 base and J by 9 bases, with 10 bases between them. The CDR3 extends over 12 amino acids. Written as DNA, the CDR3 is TGTGCCAGCAGCTTAGAACTAAAACGGCAGTACTTC. It encodes CASSLELKRQYF.

The chain carries TRBV11-2 and TRBJ1-5; the D is unclear. V was clipped by 5 bases and J by 7 bases, with 12 bases between them. The V gene's germline CDR1 is SGHAT and CDR2 FQNNGV. This CDR3 has 13 amino acids. The CDR3 nucleotides read TGTGCCAGCAGCCTCCGTGCCCAACAGCCCCAGCATTTT. It codes for CASSLRAQQPQHF.

The chain uses TRBV28 and TRBJ1-2; D remains unclear. Trimming cost V 8 bases and J 0 bases, with 16 bases left between them. Germline V gives CDR1 MDHEN, CDR2 SYDVKM. The CDR3 spans 15 residues. The CDR3 coding sequence is TGTGCCAGCGTCTCAGCGGGAGACGCTAACTATGGCTACACCTTC. This codes for CASVSAGDANYGYTF.

The chain has TRBV30 and TRBJ1-6, with D hard to call. CDR1 is GTSNPN and CDR2 is SVGIG in the germline V gene (reference sequence). The CDR3 contains 11 residues. Trimming shortened V by 2 bases and J by 7 bases, and 3 bases separated the two germline ends. The CDR3 nucleotides read TGTGCCTGGAGTACAAATTCACCCCTCCACTTT. Its protein is CAWSTNSPLHF. Together with reference TRBV30 and TRBJ1-6, the CDR3 gives the full variable domain: SQTIHQWPATLVQPVGSPLSLECTVEGTSNPNLYWYRQAAGRGLQLLFYSVGIGQISSEVPQNLSASRPQDRQFILSSKKLLLSDSGFYLCAWSTNSPLHFGNGTRLTVT.

The chain joins TRBV19 to TRBJ2-7; D not certain. This CDR3 spans 15 amino acids. The V end was cut by 0 bases, the J end by 2 bases, with 11 bases between. Germline-derived CDR1 and CDR2 are LNHDA and SQIVND (reference sequence). CDR3 nucleotides: TGTGCCAGTAGTATAGATATTACGGATACCTACGAGCAGTACTTC. Residues: CASSIDITDTYEQYF.

This rearrangement joins TRBV5-1 to TRBJ2-3; D is uncertain. This CDR3 has 14 amino acids. Germline V lookup: CDR1 SGHRS, CDR2 YFSETQ. Trimming took off 5 bases at V and 2 bases at J, with 12 bases between the two ends. The DNA for the CDR3 is TGCGCCAGCAGGGCGGCGGACCACACAGATACGCAGTATTTT. As protein: CASRAADHTDTQYF.

The chain employs TRBV7-2 and TRBJ1-5, with unresolved D. Germline values: CDR1 SGHTA, CDR2 FQGNSA. Trimming took off 1 base at V and 1 base at J, with 8 bases between the two ends. The CDR3 length is 15 residues. Here the CDR3 DNA reads TGTGCCAGCAGCTTAGTCCGCACGAGCAATCAGCCCCAGCATTTT. Its protein is CASSLVRTSNQPQHF.

This chain uses TRBV28 with TRBJ2-7; no clear D. The length of the CDR3 is 10 residues. Trimming left V 4 bases short and J 4 bases short, with 2 bases between. CDR1 is MDHEN and CDR2 is SYDVKM in the germline V gene. The CDR3 coding sequence is TGTGCCAGCAGTTGGTACGAGCAGTACTTC. Translating it yields CASSWYEQYF.

The V gene is TRBV27, the J gene TRBJ2-4; D not resolved. Trimming left V 2 bases short and J 5 bases short, with 7 bases between. Germline CDR1 and CDR2: MNHEY and SMNVEV (reference sequence). CDR3 length equals 13 residues. CDR3 bases: TGTGCCAGCAGTTTAATTGGGGAAAACATTCAGTACTTC. Its protein product is CASSLIGENIQYF.